The rows below give T cell receptor beta chains drawn from one sample of a study of T cell responses to AZD1222 COVID-19 vaccine. This table comes from immunoSEQ multiplex PCR, and its TCRdb copy is limited to in-frame clones, with some not included. Of 85,000 to 110,000 clones in the sample, roughly 87% were seen once. The source material was peripheral blood, sampled on day 0 of AZD1222 vaccination. The receptors originated from an adult in good health. The CDR3 runs from the conserved cysteine through the conserved F or W. D genes are given only for firm matches. Clone size is not always given. Where it is, it says once, few, many or a class for expanded clones.

TRBJ1-2	-	TRBV3-1/TRBV3-2	-	CASSQYVADGYTF	TGTGCCAGCAGCCAATACGTCGCAGATGGCTACACCTTC
TRBJ2-3	-	TRBV2	once	CASTRESSTDTQYF	TGTGCCAGCACTAGGGAGTCTAGCACAGATACGCAGTATTTT
TRBJ1-5	-	TRBV18	-	CASSPGEGNQPQHF	TGTGCCAGCTCACCAGGCGAGGGGAATCAGCCCCAGCATTTT
TRBJ2-1	-	TRBV2	-	CASTKEGGLGNEQFF	TGTGCCAGCACCAAGGAGGGGGGCCTTGGGAATGAGCAGTTCTTC
TRBJ1-1	TRBD1	TRBV11-2	-	CASSSLDRGFSF	TGTGCCAGCAGCTCCCTGGACAGGGGATTCTCATTT
TRBJ1-4	-	TRBV18	-	CASSPATNGEKLFF	TGTGCCAGCTCACCCGCCACTAACGGTGAAAAACTGTTTTTT
TRBJ1-1	-	TRBV6-1	few	CASSDWGTEAFF	TGTGCCAGCAGTGATTGGGGGACTGAAGCTTTCTTT
TRBJ2-2	TRBD1	TRBV6-5	-	CASSSPGQGNTGELFF	TGTGCCAGCAGTTCGCCGGGACAGGGAAACACCGGGGAGCTGTTTTTT
TRBJ2-7	TRBD1	TRBV3-1/TRBV3-2	-	CASSQDRGRHEQYF	TGTGCCAGCAGCCAAGACAGGGGGCGCCACGAGCAGTACTTC
TRBJ2-5	-	TRBV18	-	CASSPTAEKETQYF	TGTGCCAGCTCACCCACAGCGGAGAAAGAGACCCAGTACTTC
TRBJ2-2	-	TRBV28	-	CASSFVGPTNTGELFF	TGTGCCAGCAGTTTTGTTGGACCCACGAACACCGGGGAGCTGTTTTTT
TRBJ2-1	-	TRBV6-4	-	CASSTTSSYNEQFF	TGTGCCAGCAGTACGACGAGCTCCTACAATGAGCAGTTCTTC
TRBJ1-2	-	TRBV5-8	-	CASSLPTVYGYTF	TGTGCCAGCAGCCTGCCGACGGTATATGGCTACACCTTC
TRBJ1-5	-	TRBV3-1/TRBV3-2	once	CASSLTARGQPQHF	TGTGCCAGCAGCCTGACGGCTCGCGGTCAGCCCCAGCATTTT
TRBJ1-4	-	TRBV4-2	-	CASSRTQAPNEKLFF	TGTGCCAGCAGCCGGACCCAGGCCCCTAATGAAAAACTGTTTTTT
TRBJ1-6	TRBD1	TRBV10-1	-	CASSDRTGTYNSPLHF	TGCGCCAGCAGTGATCGGACAGGGACCTATAATTCACCCCTCCACTTT
TRBJ1-1	TRBD1	TRBV6-5	-	CASTPNTDREAFF	TGTGCCAGCACCCCTAATACGGACAGGGAAGCTTTCTTT
TRBJ2-7	-	TRBV5-4	-	CASSLRGVYEQYF	TGTGCCAGCAGCTTGAGAGGGGTTTACGAGCAGTACTTC
TRBJ2-5	TRBD1	TRBV19	-	CASSLRTGLQETQYF	TGTGCCAGTAGTCTCAGGACAGGGTTACAAGAGACCCAGTACTTC
TRBJ1-2	TRBD1	TRBV7-2	-	CASSIRQGGGYTF	TGTGCCAGCAGCATACGACAGGGAGGTGGCTACACCTTC
TRBJ1-2	TRBD1	TRBV6-6	-	CASSSDRAYGYTF	TGTGCCAGCAGTTCGGACAGGGCCTACGGCTACACCTTC
TRBJ2-7	TRBD1	TRBV5-6	-	CASSLDGTGYSYEQYF	TGTGCCAGCAGCTTGGATGGGACAGGTTACTCCTACGAGCAGTACTTC
TRBJ1-2	-	TRBV11-2	once	CASSPNVGYTF	TGTGCCAGCAGCCCTAATGTAGGCTACACCTTC
TRBJ2-2	TRBD1	TRBV3-1/TRBV3-2	few	CASKVGQGATGELFF	TGTGCCAGCAAAGTGGGGCAGGGGGCTACCGGGGAGCTGTTTTTT
TRBJ2-3	-	TRBV4-1	-	CASSPGTAGPTDTQYF	TGCGCCAGCAGCCCCGGGACCGCTGGTCCAACAGATACGCAGTATTTT
TRBJ1-1	-	TRBV3-1/TRBV3-2	-	CASSHGGARTEAFF	TGTGCCAGCAGCCACGGGGGGGCGAGAACTGAAGCTTTCTTT
TRBJ2-5	TRBD2	TRBV20-1	-	CSASLAGVKTQYF	TGCAGTGCTAGTTTGGCGGGGGTGAAGACCCAGTACTTC
TRBJ2-7	TRBD2	TRBV3-1/TRBV3-2	-	CASSHPAGGWFEQYF	TGTGCCAGCAGCCACCCGGCGGGGGGGTGGTTCGAGCAGTACTTC
TRBJ1-3	-	TRBV28	-	CASNLSGNTIYF	TGTGCCAGCAACCTCTCTGGAAACACCATATATTTT
TRBJ1-6	-	TRBV30	-	CAWSGVGSPLHF	TGTGCCTGGAGCGGGGTCGGGTCACCCCTCCACTTT
TRBJ2-7	-	TRBV7-2	-	CASSLTGTLGLEQYF	TGTGCCAGCAGCTTAACCGGGACTCTTGGCCTCGAGCAGTACTTC
TRBJ2-7	-	TRBV3-1/TRBV3-2	-	CASSLSDSGEQYF	TGTGCCAGCAGCCTTTCAGACTCAGGTGAGCAGTACTTC
TRBJ1-5	-	TRBV10-3	-	CAIRDGVDQPQHF	TGTGCCATCAGGGACGGCGTCGATCAGCCCCAGCATTTT
TRBJ1-2	TRBD1	TRBV6-5	-	CASSKQGTHGYTF	TGTGCCAGCAGCAAACAGGGGACCCATGGCTACACCTTC
TRBJ2-7	-	TRBV6-2/TRBV6-3	-	CASSQGAGREQYF	TGTGCCAGCAGCCAAGGGGCCGGGCGAGAGCAGTACTTC
TRBJ2-3	-	TRBV19	-	CASSRPEGDTQYF	TGTGCCAGTAGTAGACCGGAGGGAGATACGCAGTATTTT
TRBJ1-1	-	TRBV28	-	CASSLPAGTEAFF	TGTGCCAGCAGTTTACCGGCCGGCACTGAAGCTTTCTTT
TRBJ1-2	-	TRBV6-5	once	CANSEAEGRDGYTF	TGTGCCAACTCCGAGGCGGAGGGGCGAGATGGCTACACCTTC
TRBJ2-7	-	TRBV11-1	-	CASSRTWSGSSYEQYF	TGTGCCAGCAGCCGTACTTGGTCGGGGAGCTCCTACGAGCAGTACTTC
TRBJ2-5	-	TRBV7-9	-	CASSLAGPRGTQYF	TGTGCCAGCAGCTTAGCAGGACCCAGGGGGACCCAGTACTTC